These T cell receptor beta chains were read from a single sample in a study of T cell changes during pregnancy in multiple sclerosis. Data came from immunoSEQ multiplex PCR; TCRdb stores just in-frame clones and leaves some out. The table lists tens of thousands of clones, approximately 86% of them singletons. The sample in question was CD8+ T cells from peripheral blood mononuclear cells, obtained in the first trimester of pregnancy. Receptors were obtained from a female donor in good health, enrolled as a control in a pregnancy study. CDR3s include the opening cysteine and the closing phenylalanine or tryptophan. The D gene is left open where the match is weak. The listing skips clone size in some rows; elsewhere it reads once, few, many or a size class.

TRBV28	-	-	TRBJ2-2	TGTGCCAGCAGGACGGGAGTGAACACCGGGGAGCTGTTTTTT	CASRTGVNTGELFF
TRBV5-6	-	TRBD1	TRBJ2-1	TGTGCCAGCCCCCGGCGACAGGGCAATGAGCAGTTCTTC	CASPRRQGNEQFF
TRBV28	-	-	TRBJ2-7	TGTGCCAGCAGTTTTCCCCCTTCCGGGGAGCAGTACTTC	CASSFPPSGEQYF
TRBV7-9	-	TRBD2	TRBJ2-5	TGTGCCAGCAGACTACTAGCGGGACGACACGGGGGACAAGAGACCCAGTACTTC	CASRLLAGRHGGQETQYF
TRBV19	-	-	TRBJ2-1	TGTGCCAGTAGTATAGGCCCCCTAGAGCACAATGAGCAGTTCTTC	CASSIGPLEHNEQFF
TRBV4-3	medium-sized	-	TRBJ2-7	TGCGCCAGCAGCCAAGTGGGGGACATGTCCTACGAGCAGTACTTC	CASSQVGDMSYEQYF
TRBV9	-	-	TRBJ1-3	TGTGCCAGCAGCCTGACCCCTCGGGGTGAGAACACCATATATTTT	CASSLTPRGENTIYF
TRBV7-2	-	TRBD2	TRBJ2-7	TGTGCCAGCAGCTTAGATCCAGCGGGGGGGTCCTACGAGCAGTACTTC	CASSLDPAGGSYEQYF
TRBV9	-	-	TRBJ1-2	TGTGCCAGTCTAGGGGATAACTATGGCTACACCTTC	CASLGDNYGYTF
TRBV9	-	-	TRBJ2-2	TGTGCCAGCAGCGTAGAGGGGCGGAACACCGGGGAGCTGTTTTTT	CASSVEGRNTGELFF
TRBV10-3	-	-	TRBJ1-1	TGTGCCATCAGTGTAGTCCTGGCAGGGTATAAAGCTTTCTTT	CAISVVLAGYKAFF
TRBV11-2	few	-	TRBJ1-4	TGTGCCAGCAGTTTTAGAGCGTCAGGGTTTAATGAAAAACTGTTTTTT	CASSFRASGFNEKLFF
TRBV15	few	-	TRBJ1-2	TGTGCCACCAGCGCGGAGTGGAACTATGGCTACACCTTC	CATSAEWNYGYTF
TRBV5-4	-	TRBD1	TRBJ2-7	TGTGCCAGCAGCTCAGTCGGACAGGCGCCCTACGAGCAGTACTTC	CASSSVGQAPYEQYF
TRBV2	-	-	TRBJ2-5	TGTGCCAGCAGTGAGAGGCGGGCGGCCCAAGAGACCCAGTACTTC	CASSERRAAQETQYF
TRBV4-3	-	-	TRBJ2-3	TGCGCCAGCAGCCAAGACAGCAGTGGCAGGGATACGCAGTATTTT	CASSQDSSGRDTQYF
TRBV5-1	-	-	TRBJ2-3	TGCGCCAGCAGCTTCCGGGGTCATGCGAGGACAGATACGCAGTATTTT	CASSFRGHARTDTQYF
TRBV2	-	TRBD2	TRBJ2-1	TGTGCCAGCCTTGAACTAGCGGCGTACAATGAGCAGTTCTTC	CASLELAAYNEQFF